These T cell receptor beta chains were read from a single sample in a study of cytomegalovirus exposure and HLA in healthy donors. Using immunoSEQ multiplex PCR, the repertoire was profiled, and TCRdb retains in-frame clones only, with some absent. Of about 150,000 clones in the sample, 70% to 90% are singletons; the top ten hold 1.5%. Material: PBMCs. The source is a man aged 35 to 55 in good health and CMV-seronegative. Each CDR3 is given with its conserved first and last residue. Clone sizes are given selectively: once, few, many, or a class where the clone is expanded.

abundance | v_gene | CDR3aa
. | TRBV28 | CASSPGHHYGYTF
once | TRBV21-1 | CASSHDPDREGTEAFF
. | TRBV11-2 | CASRRGSGQGVDEQYF
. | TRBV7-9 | CASSLGDRGRLWYEQFF
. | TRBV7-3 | CASSLMSGQGPNEQFF
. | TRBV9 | CASSPQLNTEAFF
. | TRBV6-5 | CASSYRTRLTGELFF
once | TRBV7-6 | CASSIGQGVSGNTIYF
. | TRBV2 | CASIPLAPGESNQPQHF
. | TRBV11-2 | CASSLNRGAETQYF
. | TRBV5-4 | CASSPRNSYEQYF
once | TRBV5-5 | CASSLHGNSNQPQHF
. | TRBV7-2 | CASSLSGTDNYEQYF
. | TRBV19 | CASSATGGVDEQFF
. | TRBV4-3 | CASSRSERGLDTQYF
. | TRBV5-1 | CASSSYPGQQETQYF
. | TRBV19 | CASSIKTVNTEAFF
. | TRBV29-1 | CSVEFSLAGGETGELFF
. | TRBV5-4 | CASSWDSGGAYEQYF
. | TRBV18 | CASSPWDRGNGYTF
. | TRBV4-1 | CASSQEVAFLNTEAFF
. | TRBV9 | CASSDRGQGEAEAFF
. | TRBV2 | CASMWYRVTTGELFF
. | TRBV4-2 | CASSQGQPTDTQYF
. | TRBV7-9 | CASSLVWGRNYGYTF
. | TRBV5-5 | CASSSSGTSSEAFF
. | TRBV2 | CASKPGDFLSYEQYF
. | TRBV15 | CATRAAGFNTGELFF
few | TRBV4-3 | CASSQDWDNSYEQYF
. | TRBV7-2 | CASSLAGTGLNNSPLHF
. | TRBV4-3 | CASSQDHGSSYNEQFF